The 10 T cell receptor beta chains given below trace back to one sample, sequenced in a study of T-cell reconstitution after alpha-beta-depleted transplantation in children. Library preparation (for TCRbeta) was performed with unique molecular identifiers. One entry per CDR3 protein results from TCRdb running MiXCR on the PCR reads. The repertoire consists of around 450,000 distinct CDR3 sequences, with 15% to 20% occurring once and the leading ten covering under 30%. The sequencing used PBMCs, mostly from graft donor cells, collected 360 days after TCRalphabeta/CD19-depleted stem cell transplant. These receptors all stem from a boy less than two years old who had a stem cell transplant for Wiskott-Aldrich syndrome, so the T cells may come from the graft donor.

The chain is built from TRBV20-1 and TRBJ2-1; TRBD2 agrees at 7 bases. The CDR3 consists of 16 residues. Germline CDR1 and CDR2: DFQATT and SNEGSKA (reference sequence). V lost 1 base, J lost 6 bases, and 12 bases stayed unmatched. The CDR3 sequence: CSARAPGTTPFNEQFF. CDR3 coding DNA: TGCAGTGCTAGAGCCCCCGGGACTACACCTTTCAATGAGCAGTTCTTC.

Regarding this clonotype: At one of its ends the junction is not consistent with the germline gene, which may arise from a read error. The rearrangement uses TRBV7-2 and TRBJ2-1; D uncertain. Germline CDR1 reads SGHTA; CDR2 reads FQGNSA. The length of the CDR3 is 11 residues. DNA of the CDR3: TGTGCCAGCAGCTTTTCGGCTGCCCTCGCATTC. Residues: CASSFSAALAF.

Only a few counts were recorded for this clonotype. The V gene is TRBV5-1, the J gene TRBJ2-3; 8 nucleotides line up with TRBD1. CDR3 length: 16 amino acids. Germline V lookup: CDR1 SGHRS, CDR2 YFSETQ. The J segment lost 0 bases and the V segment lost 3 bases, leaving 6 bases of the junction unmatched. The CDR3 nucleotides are TGCGCCAGCAGCTACGGACAGGGACGTAGCACAGATACGCAGTATTTT. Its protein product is CASSYGQGRSTDTQYF.

This chain's CDR3 is CASSIRPFSYEQYF. Here the CDR3 DNA reads TGTGCCAGCAGTATTCGACCGTTTTCCTACGAGCAGTACTTC. The chain links TRBV27 to TRBJ2-7; D remains ambiguous. Per the germline V gene, CDR1 is MNHEY and CDR2 is SMNVEV (reference sequence). The CDR3 contains 14 residues. V gave up 5 bases and J gave up 1 base, with 12 bases separating them.

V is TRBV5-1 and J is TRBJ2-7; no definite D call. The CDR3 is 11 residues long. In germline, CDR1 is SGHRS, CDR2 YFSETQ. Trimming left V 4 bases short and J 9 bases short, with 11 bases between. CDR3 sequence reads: CASSPGFWQYF. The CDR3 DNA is TGCGCCAGCAGCCCCGGGTTCTGGCAGTACTTC.

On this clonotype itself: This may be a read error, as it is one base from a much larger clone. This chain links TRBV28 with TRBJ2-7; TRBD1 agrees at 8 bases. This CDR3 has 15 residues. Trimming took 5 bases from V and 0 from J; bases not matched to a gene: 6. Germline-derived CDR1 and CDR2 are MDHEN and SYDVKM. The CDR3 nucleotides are TGTGCCAGCAGTGCGCACGGGACAGGCTCCTACGAGCAGTACTTC. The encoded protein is CASSAHGTGSYEQYF.

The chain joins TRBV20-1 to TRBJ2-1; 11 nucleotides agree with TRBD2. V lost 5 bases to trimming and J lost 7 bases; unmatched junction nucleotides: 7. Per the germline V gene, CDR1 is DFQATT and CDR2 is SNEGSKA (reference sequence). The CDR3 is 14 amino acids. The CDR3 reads CSALLAGGPNEQFF. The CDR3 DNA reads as TGCAGTGCTTTATTAGCGGGGGGGCCAAATGAGCAGTTCTTC.

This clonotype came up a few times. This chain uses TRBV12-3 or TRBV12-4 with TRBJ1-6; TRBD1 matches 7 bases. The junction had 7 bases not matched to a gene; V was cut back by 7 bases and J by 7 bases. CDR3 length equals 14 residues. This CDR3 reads CASNLQGMNSPLHF. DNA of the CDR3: TGTGCCAGCAACCTACAGGGGATGAATTCACCCCTCCACTTT.

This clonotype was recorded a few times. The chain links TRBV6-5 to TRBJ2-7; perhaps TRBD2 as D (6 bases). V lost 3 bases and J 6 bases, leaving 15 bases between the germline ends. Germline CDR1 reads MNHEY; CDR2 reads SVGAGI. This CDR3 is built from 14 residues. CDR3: CASSYGISGVEQYF. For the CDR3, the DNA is TGTGCCAGCAGTTATGGGATCTCGGGAGTCGAGCAGTACTTC.

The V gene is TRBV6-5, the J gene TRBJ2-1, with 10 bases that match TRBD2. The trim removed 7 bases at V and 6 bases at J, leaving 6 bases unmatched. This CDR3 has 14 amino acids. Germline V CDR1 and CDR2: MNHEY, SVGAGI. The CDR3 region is CASNFGTSANEQFF. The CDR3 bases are TGTGCCAGCAATTTCGGGACTAGCGCCAATGAGCAGTTCTTC.